Here is one T cell receptor beta chain with its context. Per germline, CDR1 MRHNA and CDR2 SNTAGT. The CDR3 length is 13 residues. V lost 6 bases and J 7 bases, leaving 10 bases between the germline ends. The data originate from a study of blood T cell repertoires in COVID-19. Background on the study: Spain, Italy and the United States supplied samples that represented acute and convalescent COVID-19. Sources were T cells, B-cell-depleted T cells, or PBMCs; the material itself was cDNA or gDNA.

The authors' processing: Counts of nucleated cells, estimated from reference gene primer amplification, were obtained. Only in-frame clones appear in the TCRdb table, and some are missing; sequencing was by immunoSEQ multiplex PCR. For V, J and clone size, that table is used; D and trimming come from the DNA. Among about 73,000 clones listed, approximately 83% were seen once. The V and J genes are TRBV6-4 and TRBJ1-6; D might be TRBD1 (6 bases). This TCR derives from a woman in her sixties or seventies with acute or convalescent COVID-19. The sample was peripheral blood. CDR3 residues: CASRQGQNSPLHF. The CDR3 nucleotides are TGTGCCAGCAGACAGGGACAAAATTCACCCCTCCACTTT.